This entry lists 26 T cell receptor beta chains sequenced from one sample in a study of blood T cell repertoires in COVID-19. Produced via immunoSEQ multiplex PCR; TCRdb's table is partial and in-frame only. Here the sample spans 70,000 or so clones, over 75% being singletons. Material for sequencing was peripheral blood. Source of these receptors: a woman younger than 30 with acute or convalescent COVID-19.

This chain joins TRBV12-3 or TRBV12-4 and TRBJ1-2; D is possibly TRBD1 (5 bases). CDR3 length: 12 residues. V lost 5 bases and J lost 12, with 16 bases in between. Written as DNA, the CDR3 is TGTGCCAGCAGTCGCGGCGGGGGGTCCCACACCTTC. Encoded protein: CASSRGGGSHTF.

This chain uses TRBV12-3 or TRBV12-4 with TRBJ1-1; no clear D. The CDR3 covers 13 residues. Trimming took off 4 bases at V and 0 bases at J, with 6 bases between the two ends. The CDR3 sequence: CASSWQMNTEAFF. DNA for the CDR3: TGTGCCAGCAGTTGGCAGATGAACACTGAAGCTTTCTTT.

V usage is TRBV28 and J usage is TRBJ1-6; 8 bases fit TRBD1. The CDR3 is made up of 15 amino acids. V was clipped by 5 bases and J by 4 bases; unmatched bases: 4. Germline V gene lookup returns CDR1 MDHEN and CDR2 SYDVKM. CDR3 sequence reads: CASSPRTGYNSPLHF. CDR3 DNA sequence: TGTGCCAGCAGTCCTCGGACAGGGTATAATTCACCCCTCCACTTT.

V and J are TRBV25-1 and TRBJ2-4, with D possibly matching TRBD2 (5 bases). This CDR3 is built from 11 residues. V was trimmed by 4 bases and J by 7 bases, leaving 5 bases between them. Germline assignment: CDR1 MGHDK and CDR2 SYGVNS. CDR3 nucleotides: TGTGCCAGCAGTGGGGAGAACATTCAGTACTTC. This translates into CASSGENIQYF.

The chain combines TRBV7-9 with TRBJ2-1; D may be TRBD2 (6 bases). V was clipped by 7 bases and J by 4 bases, with 20 bases between them. The CDR3 runs 16 residues. Per germline, CDR1 SEHNR and CDR2 FQNEAQ (reference sequence). DNA for the CDR3: TGTGCCAGCACCAGCTTAAAGGTCGGGACTTACAATGAGCAGTTCTTC. Its translation: CASTSLKVGTYNEQFF. The full variable domain, its missing parts supplied by reference TRBV7-9 and TRBJ2-1, is DTGVSQNPRHKITKRGQNVTFRCDPISEHNRLYWYRQTLGQGPEFLTYFQNEAQLEKSRLLSDRFSAERPKGSFSTLEIQRTEQGDSAMYLCASTSLKVGTYNEQFFGPGTRLTVL.

V and J are TRBV13 and TRBJ1-1, with D maybe TRBD1 (6 bases). Germline V gene sequence: CDR1 PRHDT, CDR2 FYEKMQ (reference sequence). The CDR3 is 16 amino acids. The V gene lost 2 bases and the J gene lost 4 bases, with 17 bases spanning the gap. CDR3 region: CASSLSTSGGGTEAFF. The CDR3 bases are TGTGCCAGCAGCTTATCAACCTCGGGGGGCGGCACTGAAGCTTTCTTT.

The rearrangement uses TRBV6-5 and TRBJ2-7; 9 nucleotides line up with TRBD2. The V gene's germline CDR1 is MNHEY and CDR2 SVGAGI. This CDR3 is 14 amino acids long. The J segment lost 5 bases and the V segment lost 2 bases, leaving 4 bases of the junction unmatched. DNA of the CDR3: TGTGCCAGCAGTTACACGGGACTAGCCCACGAGCAGTACTTC. This gives the protein CASSYTGLAHEQYF.

The V call is TRBV7-9, the J call TRBJ2-7; 8 bases align to TRBD2. Germline CDR1 SEHNR, CDR2 FQNEAQ (reference sequence). The CDR3 has 16 amino acids. V lost 5 bases, J lost 7 bases, and 16 bases stayed unmatched. The CDR3 region has the DNA TGTGCCAGCAGCCCAGCCCGCGGACTAGCTCATGGGGAGCAGTACTTC. It yields the protein CASSPARGLAHGEQYF.

The rearrangement links TRBV6-5 to TRBJ2-2, with TRBD1 as a possible D gene (6 bases). V was cut by 8 bases and J by 0 bases, with 13 bases left in between. This CDR3 is built from 15 residues. Germline V lookup: CDR1 MNHEY, CDR2 SVGAGI. As DNA, the CDR3 is TGTGCCAGCCGCCCCGGGACACCGAACACCGGGGAGCTGTTTTTT. Protein product: CASRPGTPNTGELFF.

The rearrangement joins TRBV11-2 to TRBJ1-3; no definite D call. This CDR3 has 16 residues. V lost 0 bases and J lost 2, with 11 bases in between. Germline CDR1 and CDR2: SGHAT and FQNNGV. The DNA for the CDR3 is TGTGCCAGCAGCTTAGATCTTACAGCTCCTGGAAACACCATATATTTT. Encoded protein: CASSLDLTAPGNTIYF.

V gene TRBV14 combines with J gene TRBJ1-3; D remains ambiguous. In germline, CDR1 is SGHDN, CDR2 FVKESK. V was shortened by 5 bases and J by 0 bases, with 17 bases between the two germline ends. The CDR3 runs to 17 residues. Here the CDR3 reads CASSASHGPFSGNTIYF. The CDR3 DNA reads as TGTGCCAGCAGCGCTTCTCATGGGCCGTTCTCTGGAAACACCATATATTTT.

The chain combines TRBV4-1 with TRBJ2-3; 8 positions agree with TRBD1. The CDR3 spans 19 residues. The germline V gene has CDR1 MGHRA and CDR2 YSYEKL. J was trimmed by 5 bases and V by 0 bases; bases with no gene match: 16. Here the CDR3 reads CASSQEAIEGRGQGDTQYF. CDR3 DNA: TGCGCCAGCAGCCAAGAAGCCATTGAGGGCAGGGGGCAGGGAGATACGCAGTATTTT.

The CDR3 coding sequence is TGTGCCAGCAGCGCGGAGGGCAGTTTCGATTCACCCCTCCACTTT. Translation gives CASSAEGSFDSPLHF. The chain is built from TRBV9 and TRBJ1-6; the D is unclear. CDR3 length: 15 amino acids. V lost 3 bases and J 8 bases, leaving 15 bases between the germline ends. Germline CDR1 and CDR2: SGDLS and YYNGEE.

CDR3 region: CASARGTEAFF. As DNA, the CDR3 is TGTGCTTCTGCTCGGGGGACTGAAGCTTTCTTT. The chain carries TRBV30 and TRBJ1-1, with D possibly being TRBD1 (5 bases). The germline gives CDR1 GTSNPN, CDR2 SVGIG (reference sequence). This CDR3 spans 11 amino acids.

The V call is TRBV10-2, the J call TRBJ2-6; 7 bases fit TRBD1. Trimming at V came to 6 bases and at J to 2 bases, leaving 1 base not matched to a gene. From germline, CDR1 is WSHSY and CDR2 SAAADI. The CDR3 consists of 14 residues. In nucleotides, the CDR3 is TGCGCCAGCAGGACAGGGACTGGGGCCAACGTCCTGACTTTC. Amino acids: CASRTGTGANVLTF.

This chain connects TRBV28 to TRBJ1-5; D is undetermined. Trimming took off 3 bases at V and 5 bases at J, with 8 bases between the two ends. CDR1 MDHEN and CDR2 SYDVKM come from the germline V gene. The CDR3 is made up of 13 amino acids. CDR3 sequence: CASSFFPYQPQHF. The CDR3 nucleotides read TGTGCCAGCAGTTTTTTCCCCTATCAGCCCCAGCATTTT.

This chain connects TRBV7-8 to TRBJ2-2, with 7 bases that match TRBD1. The CDR3 spans 17 residues. CDR1 and CDR2 (germline): SGHVS, FQNEAQ. The V and J ends lost 0 bases and 0 bases, in that order; junction bases with no gene match: 4. The CDR3, as DNA: TGTGCCAGCAGCTTAGCTTCCGGGACAGCGAACACCGGGGAGCTGTTTTTT. Its translation: CASSLASGTANTGELFF.

The genes are TRBV6-6 and TRBJ1-5; a weak D match, TRBD1 (6 bases). CDR1 and CDR2 from the germline V gene are MNHNY and SVGAGI (reference sequence). Deletions cut 6 bases from V and 4 bases from J, with 13 bases between. This CDR3 spans 14 amino acids. The CDR3 spells CASREQGPNQPQHF. Written as DNA, the CDR3 is TGTGCCAGCAGAGAACAGGGCCCAAATCAGCCCCAGCATTTT.

In DNA, the CDR3 is TGTGCCTGGAGCGGTGGACTAGGGAATCAGCCCCAGCATTTT. It specifies CAWSGGLGNQPQHF. V is TRBV30 and J is TRBJ1-5; D is ambiguous. Germline lookup yields CDR1 GTSNPN and CDR2 SVGIG (reference sequence). The CDR3 length is 14 residues. Trimming left V 3 bases short and J 4 bases short, with 13 bases between.

V and J are TRBV3-1 (or the pseudogene TRBV3-2) and TRBJ1-1; no definite D call. CDR3 length: 14 amino acids. The germline V gene has CDR1 LGHDT and CDR2 YNNKEL (reference sequence). Trimming removed 1 base at V and 2 bases at J, with 8 bases between. CDR3: CASSQGSVNTEAFF. CDR3 nucleotide sequence: TGTGCCAGCAGCCAAGGGTCAGTAAACACTGAAGCTTTCTTT.

The V call is TRBV3-1 (or the pseudogene TRBV3-2), the J call TRBJ2-3, with D tentatively TRBD2 (6 bases). Germline values: CDR1 LGHDT, CDR2 YNNKEL (reference sequence). V was cut by 1 base and J by 6 bases, with 11 bases left in between. The length of the CDR3 is 14 residues. CDR3 in amino acids: CASSQAPSVDTQYF. The CDR3 nucleotides read TGTGCCAGCAGCCAAGCGCCTAGCGTGGATACGCAGTATTTT.

The chain uses TRBV9 and TRBJ1-3, with TRBD1 identical over 7 bases. The V gene end was trimmed by 4 bases and the J gene end by 7 bases; junction bases not matched to a gene: 11. CDR3 size: 15 residues. CDR1 is SGDLS, CDR2 YYNGEE, per germline. The CDR3 nucleotides are TGTGCCAGCAGCTATTCAGGGGGAGGTGGGAACACCATATATTTT. This translates into CASSYSGGGGNTIYF.

The chain links TRBV24-1 to TRBJ2-1, with TRBD2 matching 7 bases. Germline loops: CDR1 KGHDR, CDR2 SFDVKD. This CDR3 has 14 amino acids. V shed 4 bases and J 4 bases; nucleotides not matched to a gene: 3. This chain's CDR3 is CATSDSGRYNEQFF. The CDR3 DNA sequence: TGTGCCACCAGTGACTCCGGGAGGTACAATGAGCAGTTCTTC.

V and J are TRBV7-9 and TRBJ2-1; the match to TRBD2 covers 14 bases. The germline gives CDR1 SEHNR, CDR2 FQNEAQ (reference sequence). The CDR3 has 16 amino acids. Trimming removed 5 bases from V and 6 bases from J; junction bases left unmatched: 6. The DNA of the CDR3 is TGTGCCAGCAGCCAAAGGACTAGCGGGAGGCCCAATGAGCAGTTCTTC. It translates to CASSQRTSGRPNEQFF.

The chain carries TRBV6-5 and TRBJ1-4; 9 bases fit TRBD1. V dropped 0 bases and J dropped 5; count of bases not matched to a gene: 4. Germline values: CDR1 MNHEY, CDR2 SVGAGI. The CDR3 is 16 residues long. Here the CDR3 reads CASSYSSGTGNEKLFF. DNA of the CDR3: TGTGCCAGCAGTTACTCCTCCGGGACAGGGAATGAAAAACTGTTTTTT.

The chain uses TRBV24-1 and TRBJ1-2; possibly TRBD1 for D (5 bases). With 1 base removed from V and 2 bases from J, the gap between germline ends came to 10 bases. In germline, CDR1 is KGHDR, CDR2 SFDVKD. This CDR3 comprises 15 residues. Here the CDR3 DNA reads TGTGCCACCAGTGATTTTGCAGCAGGGAACTATGGCTACACCTTC. Translated: CATSDFAAGNYGYTF.